Sequencing of this T cell receptor beta chain was carried out in a study of cytomegalovirus exposure and HLA in healthy donors. Primers included in the PCR were 60 Vbeta and 13 Jbeta primers. Libraries were prepared by immunoSEQ multiplex PCR; TCRdb keeps only in-frame clonotypes and omits some of them. This sample yields roughly 120,000 clones, of which 80% are seen a single time; roughly 3.5% belongs to the top ten. V shed 5 bases, J shed 0 bases, and the junction held 8 bases outside the gene matches. CDR1 SEHNR and CDR2 FQNEAQ come from the germline V gene (reference sequence). The length of the CDR3 is 16 residues.

The sample comprised PBMCs. The sequence came from a male donor in good health and CMV-seronegative. The rearrangement links TRBV7-9 to TRBJ2-3; 7 positions match TRBD2. The CDR3 protein is CASSGPSGTSTDTQYF. The CDR3 nucleotides are TGTGCCAGCAGCGGCCCTAGCGGAACTAGCACAGATACGCAGTATTTT.